Following are 14 T cell receptor beta chains from one sample sequenced in a study of T cell clones after liver transplantation. Here immunoSEQ multiplex PCR was the method, and the copy in TCRdb shows in-frame clones only, minus some. The table shows 99,000 or so clones, with roughly 80% occurring only once. Source: CD4+ T cells from blood, taken before liver transplant. The receptors shown here come from a human donor who received a liver transplant.

This clone appeared a single time. The chain is built from TRBV27 and TRBJ1-2; no clear D. V lost 8 bases and J 10 bases, leaving 17 bases between the germline ends. The germline gives CDR1 MNHEY, CDR2 SMNVEV (reference sequence). The CDR3 is made up of 12 amino acids. In DNA, the CDR3 is TGTGCCAGCCGAGACCCTATATCGGCCTACACCTTC. It translates to CASRDPISAYTF.

The chain uses TRBV5-4 and TRBJ2-2; 7 positions agree with TRBD2. Germline assignment: CDR1 SGHNT and CDR2 YYREEE (reference sequence). V lost 4 bases, J lost 3 bases, and 3 bases stayed unmatched. This CDR3 comprises 14 residues. In DNA form, the CDR3 reads TGTGCCAGCAGCAGCGGGACGGACACCGGGGAGCTGTTTTTT. Protein product: CASSSGTDTGELFF.

J is TRBJ2-1 and V is TRBV11-2, with TRBD1 identical over 8 bases. V dropped 5 bases and J dropped 2; count of bases not matched to a gene: 5. CDR1 SGHAT and CDR2 FQNNGV come from the germline V gene. This CDR3 comprises 15 residues. The CDR3 nucleotides are TGTGCCAGCAGCCCAGGGGGCAGGACCTACAATGAGCAGTTCTTC. As protein: CASSPGGRTYNEQFF.

As regards this clone: The same CDR3 is also encoded by other DNA sequences in this sample. The rearrangement links TRBV7-2 to TRBJ2-2, with D maybe TRBD1 (5 bases). This CDR3 is 15 amino acids long. V gave up 3 bases and J gave up 3 bases, with 11 bases separating them. Germline CDR1 reads SGHTA; CDR2 reads FQGNSA. As DNA, the CDR3 is TGTGCCAGCAGCTTTAAGGGCAGGGACACCGGGGAGCTGTTTTTT. Protein sequence: CASSFKGRDTGELFF.

This CDR3 reads CASSDGTDFYYNSPLHF. In DNA, the CDR3 is TGTGCCAGCAGTGACGGGACGGATTTTTACTATAATTCACCCCTCCACTTT. The rearrangement joins TRBV2 to TRBJ1-6; D possibly corresponds to TRBD1 (5 bases). The germline CDR1 and CDR2 sequences are SNHLY and FYNNEI. V gave up 3 bases and J gave up 3 bases, with 15 bases separating them. This CDR3 region has 17 residues.

Only a few counts were recorded for this clone. V and J are TRBV5-4 and TRBJ1-1; no firm D call. Between the trimmed V and J ends, which lost 4 bases and 4 bases, there was a span of 11 bases. CDR3 size: 13 residues. CDR1 SGHNT and CDR2 YYREEE come from the germline V gene (reference sequence). The CDR3, as DNA: TGTGCCAGCAGCCCGACGGGGATCACTGAAGCTTTCTTT. Translating it yields CASSPTGITEAFF.

This chain joins TRBV2 and TRBJ1-1, with 9 bases fitting TRBD1. Germline V gives CDR1 SNHLY, CDR2 FYNNEI. The CDR3 sequence is 17 residues long. The V and J ends lost 8 bases and 1 base, in that order; junction bases with no gene match: 14. The CDR3 is CASARDRATFANTEAFF. The CDR3 DNA is TGTGCCAGCGCTAGGGACAGGGCAACGTTCGCGAACACTGAAGCTTTCTTT.

This clone was detected once. The rearrangement links TRBV5-6 to TRBJ1-5, with 7 bases lining up with TRBD1. Losses at the gene ends were 4 bases for V and 1 base for J; bases not matched to a gene: 5. The germline gives CDR1 SGHDT, CDR2 YYEEEE. The CDR3 runs 15 residues. The CDR3 here is CASSRTGTSNQPQHF. The CDR3 bases are TGTGCCAGCAGCCGGACAGGAACCAGCAATCAGCCCCAGCATTTT.

The V gene is TRBV11-3, the J gene TRBJ2-2; D is ambiguous. The CDR3 loop spans 12 amino acids. Per germline, CDR1 SGHNT and CDR2 YENEEA. Trimming shortened V by 3 bases and J by 13 bases, and 12 bases separated the two germline ends. The CDR3 loop reads CASSLGSRRLFF. For the CDR3, the DNA is TGTGCCAGCAGCTTGGGCAGCCGGCGGCTGTTTTTT.

The rearrangement links TRBV6-1 to TRBJ1-6; tentative D call: TRBD1 (5 bases). The germline gives CDR1 MNHNS, CDR2 SASEGT. The CDR3 extends over 16 amino acids. V lost 3 bases to trimming and J lost 6 bases, with 15 bases between them. The CDR3 region is CASSEARGVGNSPLHF. CDR3 in DNA: TGTGCCAGCAGTGAGGCGAGGGGTGTCGGTAATTCACCCCTCCACTTT.

V and J are TRBV7-3 and TRBJ2-5; D is uncertain. V was pared by 5 bases and J by 3 bases, with 10 bases between. CDR3 length equals 13 residues. Germline V CDR1 and CDR2: SGHTA, FQGTGA. The CDR3 sequence: CASSPYPKETQYF. The CDR3 nucleotides read TGTGCCAGCAGCCCCTACCCTAAAGAGACCCAGTACTTC.

V and J are TRBV5-1 and TRBJ2-7; 8 nucleotides match TRBD2. The length of the CDR3 is 14 residues. With V trimmed by 3 bases and J by 5 bases, 7 bases remained unmatched. Germline lookup yields CDR1 SGHRS and CDR2 YFSETQ. The CDR3: CASSSAGGWNEQYF. The CDR3 DNA reads TGCGCCAGCAGCTCGGCGGGGGGCTGGAACGAGCAGTACTTC.

The chain couples TRBV27 to TRBJ2-3; 10 nucleotides line up with TRBD1. The germline V gene has CDR1 MNHEY and CDR2 SMNVEV (reference sequence). V shed 5 bases and J 7 bases; nucleotides not matched to a gene: 18. The CDR3 is 18 residues long. CDR3 sequence reads: CASSRRQGALTLENTQYF. CDR3 in DNA: TGTGCCAGCAGTCGGAGACAGGGGGCGCTAACCCTTGAGAATACGCAGTATTTT.

The V gene is TRBV18, the J gene TRBJ1-1, with no clear D. V lost 6 bases, J lost 7 bases, and 12 bases lay in between. CDR3 length equals 12 residues. Looked up from germline, CDR1 is KGHSH and CDR2 is LQKENI. The CDR3: CASSLRVDEAFF. For the CDR3, the DNA is TGTGCCAGCTCCTTAAGGGTTGATGAAGCTTTCTTT.